Shown below are 5 T cell receptor beta chains from a single sample sequenced in a study of CD8+CD57+ T cells in acquired aplastic anemia. Using genomic DNA as the template, TCR beta VDJ and CDR3 profiling was carried out. MiXCR was run by TCRdb on the reads, yielding one entry per CDR3 protein. The table has some 290,000 distinct CDR3 sequences, roughly half seen once. The sequencing sample was made of sorted CD4+, CD8+, or CD8+CD57+ T cells (not recorded which) from PBMCs. The receptors were gathered from a human donor with severe aplastic anemia or a healthy control (not recorded which).

This clonotype was recorded a few times. Since a much larger clone is just one base distant, this may be a read error. The V and J genes are TRBV6-5 and TRBJ2-5; D is unclear. V lost 2 bases and J lost 2, with 12 bases in between. CDR3 length: 15 amino acids. Per the germline V gene, CDR1 is MNHEY and CDR2 is SVGAGI. The CDR3 DNA reads as TGTGCCAGCAGTTACCAGTCCGTTAAACAAGAGACCCAGTACTTC. It yields the protein CASSYQSVKQETQYF.

The chain is built from TRBV6-5 and TRBJ1-2; D is possibly TRBD1 (6 bases). Trimming pared 6 bases from V and 6 bases from J, leaving 8 bases between. There are 11 residues in the CDR3. Germline assignment: CDR1 MNHEY and CDR2 SVGAGI. Written as DNA, the CDR3 is TGTGCCAGCAGCAGGGGCAATGGCTACACCTTC. Translating it yields CASSRGNGYTF.

CDR3 in amino acids: CASSFGESATEAFF. CDR3 in DNA: TGTGCCAGCAGCTTCGGGGAATCCGCGACTGAAGCTTTCTTT. The chain combines TRBV13 with TRBJ1-1; D not resolved. V was shortened by 3 bases and J by 5 bases, with 13 bases between the two germline ends. The CDR3 has 14 amino acids. The V gene's germline CDR1 is PRHDT and CDR2 FYEKMQ (reference sequence).

This clonotype has more than one count but fewer than ten. The chain carries TRBV20-1 and TRBJ2-7, with 8 bases that match TRBD2. Per germline, CDR1 DFQATT and CDR2 SNEGSKA (reference sequence). V lost 2 bases and J lost 5; bases outside the gene matches: 5. This CDR3 region has 13 residues. CDR3 amino acids: CSARREGRNEQYF. CDR3 nucleotides: TGCAGTGCTAGACGGGAGGGCCGGAACGAGCAGTACTTC.

This clonotype has a count of ten or more. V and J are TRBV6-5 and TRBJ2-7; the D gene is possibly TRBD2 (5 bases). Germline V CDR1 and CDR2: MNHEY, SVGAGI. This CDR3 is 14 amino acids long. The V end lost 5 bases, the J end lost 3 bases, and 14 bases lay between the germline ends. The CDR3: CASSRGRIGYEQYF. The CDR3 coding sequence is TGTGCCAGCAGTCGAGGGAGAATTGGCTACGAGCAGTACTTC.